This T cell receptor (beta chain) derives from a study of blood T cell repertoires in COVID-19. At the level of the study: Samples came from the United States, Italy and Spain, spanning acute and convalescent COVID-19.

Clones were sequenced by immunoSEQ multiplex PCR, and TCRdb holds only the in-frame ones, with some missing. This sample has about 61,000 clones; roughly 90% occur once, and the top ten carry about a fifth. The TCR originated in a woman in her 50s with active or convalescent COVID-19. Sequencing was carried out using peripheral blood.

CDR3 residues: CASSEGLGGYNSPLHF. CDR3 DNA: TGTGCCAGCAGTGAAGGTTTGGGCGGGTATAATTCACCCCTCCACTTT. The chain joins TRBV6-1 to TRBJ1-6; D gene uncertain. V was clipped by 1 base and J by 4 bases, with 11 bases between them. From germline, CDR1 is MNHNS and CDR2 SASEGT. The CDR3 is 16 residues long.